Presented here are 32 T cell receptor beta chains from one specimen sequenced in a study of CD8 T cells in Susac syndrome. With random hexamers, reverse transcription was performed on about 0.5 to 1 ug of RNA. TCRdb ran MiXCR on the immunoSEQ multiplex PCR reads and lists one entry per CDR3 protein. The sample has fewer than 350,000 distinct CDR3 sequences; 65% to 90% are singletons. The material sequenced was CD8+ T cells from PBMCs. These receptors came from a human donor with multiple sclerosis.

This chain joins TRBV6-2 or TRBV6-3 and TRBJ2-7; a possible D gene is TRBD2 (5 bases). The V gene's germline CDR1 is MNHEY and CDR2 SVGEGT. V gave up 6 bases and J gave up 0 bases, with 18 bases separating them. The CDR3 runs to 16 residues. The CDR3 is CASRISVDFSSYEQYF. The CDR3 DNA reads TGTGCCAGCAGGATCTCGGTGGACTTTAGCTCCTACGAGCAGTACTTC.

The V and J genes are TRBV27 and TRBJ1-4, with D unresolved. Trimming left V 4 bases short and J 0 bases short, with 12 bases between. The CDR3 consists of 16 residues. Germline-derived CDR1 and CDR2 are MNHEY and SMNVEV (reference sequence). The CDR3 DNA reads as TGTGCCAGCAGTTCGGACGGTGATGCAACTAATGAAAAACTGTTTTTT. The encoded protein is CASSSDGDATNEKLFF.

V is TRBV4-3 and J is TRBJ2-1, with D possibly being TRBD1 or TRBD2 (5 bases each). Trimming took 0 bases from V and 3 from J, leaving 12 bases between them. The CDR3 covers 16 residues. In germline, CDR1 is LGHNA, CDR2 YSLEER. This CDR3 reads CASSQDLGVNYNEQFF. The CDR3 nucleotides are TGCGCCAGCAGCCAAGATCTGGGGGTCAACTACAATGAGCAGTTCTTC.

The chain joins TRBV12-3 or TRBV12-4 to TRBJ2-7; D is ambiguous. The CDR3 extends over 13 amino acids. V lost 5 bases and J lost 4, with 12 bases in between. The CDR3 DNA follows: TGTGCCAGCAGTCCCCAGGACCGTTACGAGCAGTACTTC. Translation gives CASSPQDRYEQYF.

V usage is TRBV25-1 and J usage is TRBJ1-2; D is undetermined. This CDR3 is 12 amino acids long. The germline V gene has CDR1 MGHDK and CDR2 SYGVNS. With 4 bases removed from V and 5 bases from J, the gap between germline ends came to 8 bases. The DNA for the CDR3 is TGTGCCAGCAGTGCCGGGTTTTATGGCTACACCTTC. Residues: CASSAGFYGYTF.

This clonotype was observed a single time. The CDR3 DNA is TGTGCCAGCAGCTTAGCAGGCGGGAGGGCTCTTAATGAGCAGTTCTTC. Translation gives CASSLAGGRALNEQFF. This chain uses TRBV7-9 with TRBJ2-1; 9 bases match TRBD2. This CDR3 has 16 amino acids. Trimming cost V 0 bases and J 7 bases; bases outside gene matches: 7. In germline, CDR1 is SEHNR, CDR2 FQNEAQ (reference sequence).

In this sample, this clonotype turned up a few times. V usage is TRBV30 and J usage is TRBJ2-7, with TRBD1 matching over 9 bases. CDR1 GTSNPN and CDR2 SVGIG come from the germline V gene (reference sequence). V shed 0 bases and J 3 bases; nucleotides not matched to a gene: 3. The CDR3 has 14 residues. CDR3 sequence reads: CAWSVGQGLYEQYF. For the CDR3, the DNA is TGTGCCTGGAGTGTTGGACAGGGGCTCTACGAGCAGTACTTC.

The rearrangement links TRBV7-9 to TRBJ2-3; D is unresolved. CDR1 SEHNR and CDR2 FQNEAQ come from the germline V gene (reference sequence). The CDR3 sequence is 13 residues long. Trimming stripped 5 bases from V and 4 bases from J, with 10 bases between. The CDR3 loop is CASSPRQADTQYF. The CDR3 DNA reads TGTGCCAGCAGCCCCCGTCAGGCAGATACGCAGTATTTT.

V usage is TRBV12-3 or TRBV12-4 and J usage is TRBJ2-5; the match to TRBD1 covers 8 bases. J lost 5 bases, V lost 6 bases, and 11 bases had no gene match. The CDR3 length is 15 residues. In DNA, the CDR3 is TGTGCCAGCAGGCCCGGACAGGGCGGGATGGAGACCCAGTACTTC. Translation gives CASRPGQGGMETQYF.

The rearrangement links TRBV9 to TRBJ1-1; D is perhaps TRBD1 (6 bases). The CDR3 totals 15 residues. CDR1 SGDLS and CDR2 YYNGEE come from the germline V gene. The germline V and J ends were trimmed by 3 bases and 4 bases, with 16 bases remaining between them. In DNA form, the CDR3 reads TGTGCCAGCAGCGGATTACAGGGCTCTGGCACTGAAGCTTTCTTT. Protein sequence: CASSGLQGSGTEAFF. The full variable domain, rest sourced from reference TRBV9 and TRBJ1-1, is DSGVTQTPKHLITATGQRVTLRCSPRSGDLSVYWYQQSLDQGLQFLIQYYNGEERAKGNILERFSAQQFPDLHSELNLSSLELGDSALYFCASSGLQGSGTEAFFGQGTRLTVV.

The V and J genes are TRBV19 and TRBJ2-1; D ambiguous. This CDR3 comprises 18 residues. Germline V CDR1 and CDR2: LNHDA, SQIVND (reference sequence). Trimming pared 0 bases from V and 2 bases from J, leaving 17 bases between. The CDR3 DNA sequence: TGTGCCAGTAGTATAGATCATCTAGGCCAGTACCCCTACAATGAGCAGTTCTTC. Protein product: CASSIDHLGQYPYNEQFF.

The V gene is TRBV5-1, the J gene TRBJ2-1; TRBD2 agrees at 13 bases. The CDR3 runs 17 residues. After removal of 2 bases from V and 0 bases from J, the junction contained 2 bases not matched to a gene. From germline, CDR1 is SGHRS and CDR2 YFSETQ. The chain's CDR3 is CASSFWTSGSSYNEQFF. CDR3 coding DNA: TGCGCCAGCAGCTTTTGGACTAGCGGGAGCTCCTACAATGAGCAGTTCTTC. Based on the CDR3 plus reference TRBV5-1 and TRBJ2-1, the full variable domain is KAGVTQTPRYLIKTRGQQVTLSCSPISGHRSVSWYQQTPGQGLQFLFEYFSETQRNKGNFPGRFSGRQFSNSRSEMNVSTLELGDSALYLCASSFWTSGSSYNEQFFGPGTRLTVL.

This rearrangement joins TRBV7-9 to TRBJ1-1; D gene uncertain. The CDR3 runs 13 residues. The germline gives CDR1 SEHNR, CDR2 FQNEAQ (reference sequence). V shed 3 bases and J shed 6 bases, with 11 bases lying between them. CDR3 DNA: TGTGCCAGCAGCTTCTCCGGAGGCGCTGAAGCTTTCTTT. Its protein product is CASSFSGGAEAFF.

The CDR3 sequence is CASSPPYSGGSTGELFF. For the CDR3, the DNA is TGTGCCAGCAGCCCTCCCTACTCGGGAGGGTCCACCGGGGAGCTGTTTTTT. This chain joins TRBV28 and TRBJ2-2; 8 bases are shared with TRBD2. The CDR3 length is 17 residues. Germline V gene sequence: CDR1 MDHEN, CDR2 SYDVKM. Trimming at V came to 6 bases and at J to 4 bases, leaving 13 bases not matched to a gene.

This rearrangement joins TRBV6-5 to TRBJ1-2; D unclear. Per the germline V gene, CDR1 is MNHEY and CDR2 is SVGAGI. The V end lost 7 bases, the J end lost 6 bases, and 15 bases lay between the germline ends. The CDR3 runs to 13 residues. Here the CDR3 DNA reads TGTGCCAGCACCGGAGGCACAGACAATGGCTACACCTTC. It encodes CASTGGTDNGYTF.

The chain uses TRBV7-2 and TRBJ1-1; 8 nucleotides line up with TRBD1. CDR3 length: 14 amino acids. Germline loops: CDR1 SGHTA, CDR2 FQGNSA. Trimming took 10 bases from V and 4 from J; bases not matched to a gene: 11. CDR3 nucleotides: TGTGCCAACCTGGGCCCAGGGGGCCGCACTGAAGCTTTCTTT. Amino acid sequence: CANLGPGGRTEAFF.

The chain recombines TRBV30 with TRBJ1-2; TRBD1 aligns across 7 bases. V was clipped by 7 bases and J by 5 bases; unmatched bases: 4. This CDR3 has 11 residues. Germline assignment: CDR1 GTSNPN and CDR2 SVGIG (reference sequence). The CDR3 nucleotides read TGTGCCTCAGAACAGGGGTATGGCTACACCTTC. Protein product: CASEQGYGYTF.

The chain's CDR3 is CASSWPGQGAVNTEAFF. CDR3 sequence (DNA): TGCGCCAGCAGCTGGCCGGGACAGGGGGCGGTGAACACTGAAGCTTTCTTT. The chain couples TRBV5-1 to TRBJ1-1, with 12 bases matching TRBD1. This CDR3 contains 17 residues. V was pared by 3 bases and J by 0 bases, with 6 bases of the junction left unmatched. Germline assignment: CDR1 SGHRS and CDR2 YFSETQ.

The CDR3 here is CSVEEMAGIAREQYF. Here the CDR3 DNA reads TGCAGCGTTGAAGAGATGGCAGGGATAGCGCGGGAGCAGTACTTC. The chain links TRBV29-1 to TRBJ2-7; D assignment may be TRBD1 or TRBD2 (5 bases each). The CDR3 consists of 15 residues. CDR1 is SQVTM and CDR2 is ANQGSEA in the germline V gene. Trimming left V 0 bases short and J 7 bases short, with 19 bases between.

This clonotype was counted once. The chain uses TRBV7-2 and TRBJ2-1; D remains unclear. Germline assignment: CDR1 SGHTA and CDR2 FQGNSA. V dropped 6 bases and J dropped 15 bases, with 15 bases sitting between them. The CDR3 is made up of 11 amino acids. In DNA form, the CDR3 reads TGTGCCAGCAGTGGTACGGGTACTCCGTTCTTC. Translated: CASSGTGTPFF.

The chain employs TRBV7-2 and TRBJ2-7; maybe TRBD1 (6 bases). This CDR3 is built from 17 residues. V was pared by 5 bases and J by 4 bases, with 24 bases between. CDR1 is SGHTA and CDR2 is FQGNSA in the germline V gene. The CDR3 DNA reads as TGTGCCAGCAGCGACGATGGGTGGGCAGGGGCAAAGTACGAGCAGTACTTC. Translation: CASSDDGWAGAKYEQYF.

CDR3 amino acids: CSAARAGQGGAKNIQYF. DNA for the CDR3: TGCAGTGCTGCCAGAGCTGGACAGGGGGGGGCCAAAAACATTCAGTACTTC. V and J are TRBV20-1 and TRBJ2-4; 10 bases align to TRBD1. Trimming took 5 bases from V and 1 from J; bases not matched to a gene: 11. Germline assignment: CDR1 DFQATT and CDR2 SNEGSKA (reference sequence). This CDR3 region has 17 residues.

V is TRBV7-2 and J is TRBJ2-3; TRBD1 matches at 9 bases. The CDR3 covers 15 residues. The V gene's germline CDR1 is SGHTA and CDR2 FQGNSA. V dropped 7 bases and J dropped 4; count of bases not matched to a gene: 9. The CDR3 region has the DNA TGTACCAGCACGCAACCCGGGACAGGGCCAGATACGCAGTATTTT. Residues: CTSTQPGTGPDTQYF.

This chain links TRBV20-1 with TRBJ2-7; 8 positions agree with TRBD2. CDR3 length equals 16 residues. V dropped 4 bases and J dropped 1; count of bases not matched to a gene: 12. CDR1 is DFQATT, CDR2 SNEGSKA, per germline (reference sequence). The CDR3 reads CSATSGSSGLSYEQYF. The CDR3 DNA reads as TGCAGTGCTACCTCCGGGTCTAGCGGGTTATCCTACGAGCAGTACTTC.

J is TRBJ2-1 and V is TRBV19, with D unclear. The CDR3 sequence is 11 residues long. CDR1 LNHDA and CDR2 SQIVND come from the germline V gene (reference sequence). Trimming shortened V by 3 bases and J by 7 bases, and 4 bases separated the two germline ends. The CDR3 bases are TGTGCCAGTAGTATCACTAATGAGCAGTTCTTC. It translates to CASSITNEQFF.

The V gene is TRBV6-1, the J gene TRBJ1-1; TRBD1 matches at 9 bases. The CDR3 length is 16 residues. J gave up 4 bases and V 5 bases, and 11 bases lay outside the gene matches. Germline values: CDR1 MNHNS, CDR2 SASEGT. In nucleotides, the CDR3 is TGTGCCAGCAGTCCCCGGACAGGGGAATGGGGCACTGAAGCTTTCTTT. Translation: CASSPRTGEWGTEAFF.

The chain uses TRBV19 and TRBJ1-1; TRBD1 matches at 8 bases. The V and J ends lost 4 bases and 1 base, in that order; junction bases with no gene match: 11. This CDR3 is built from 17 residues. CDR1 is LNHDA, CDR2 SQIVND, per germline (reference sequence). The DNA for the CDR3 is TGTGCCAGTAGTACTCTGGCCGGGACAGGCGAGAACACTGAAGCTTTCTTT. Its translation: CASSTLAGTGENTEAFF.

This chain links TRBV2 with TRBJ2-1; 14 nucleotides line up with TRBD2. The CDR3 extends over 15 amino acids. The J segment lost 5 bases and the V segment lost 6 bases, leaving 3 bases of the junction unmatched. CDR1 and CDR2 (germline): SNHLY, FYNNEI. CDR3 coding DNA: TGTGCCAGCAGGGTGACTAGCGGGAGGGACAATGAGCAGTTCTTC. As protein: CASRVTSGRDNEQFF.

A few counts support this clonotype. V is TRBV13 and J is TRBJ2-7; possibly TRBD2 for D (6 bases). The CDR3 loop spans 16 amino acids. Trimming left V 5 bases short and J 4 bases short, with 21 bases between. Per germline, CDR1 PRHDT and CDR2 FYEKMQ (reference sequence). The CDR3 reads CASSPPPGKGTYEQYF. The CDR3 nucleotides are TGTGCCAGCAGCCCCCCTCCGGGGAAGGGGACTTACGAGCAGTACTTC.

The count of this clonotype is one. The rearrangement links TRBV28 to TRBJ2-7; D call uncertain. Germline-derived CDR1 and CDR2 are MDHEN and SYDVKM. The CDR3 is made up of 14 amino acids. Between the trimmed V and J ends, which lost 7 bases and 0 bases, there was a span of 13 bases. The CDR3 DNA sequence: TGTGCCAGCACGACGGACCTTTCCTCCTACGAGCAGTACTTC. This encodes CASTTDLSSYEQYF. The full variable domain, completed using reference TRBV28 and TRBJ2-7, is DVKVTQSSRYLVKRTGEKVFLECVQDMDHENMFWYRQDPGLGLRLIYFSYDVKMKEKGDIPEGYSVSREKKERFSLILESASTNQTSMYLCASTTDLSSYEQYFGPGTRLTVT.

The chain joins TRBV19 to TRBJ1-5; D unresolved. CDR1 LNHDA and CDR2 SQIVND come from the germline V gene (reference sequence). V was clipped by 9 bases and J by 9 bases, with 15 bases between them. The CDR3 covers 12 residues. The DNA for the CDR3 is TGTGCCAGCGCCTCGGGGATCGGGCCCCAGCATTTT. Amino acid sequence: CASASGIGPQHF.

Written as DNA, the CDR3 is TGCGCCAGCAGACGCACGGACAGGGACACAGATACGCAGTATTTT. It specifies CASRRTDRDTDTQYF. The rearrangement joins TRBV4-3 to TRBJ2-3; TRBD1 matches at 8 bases. The V gene's germline CDR1 is LGHNA and CDR2 YSLEER. CDR3 length: 15 amino acids. The junction had 7 bases not matched to a gene; V was cut back by 6 bases and J by 2 bases.